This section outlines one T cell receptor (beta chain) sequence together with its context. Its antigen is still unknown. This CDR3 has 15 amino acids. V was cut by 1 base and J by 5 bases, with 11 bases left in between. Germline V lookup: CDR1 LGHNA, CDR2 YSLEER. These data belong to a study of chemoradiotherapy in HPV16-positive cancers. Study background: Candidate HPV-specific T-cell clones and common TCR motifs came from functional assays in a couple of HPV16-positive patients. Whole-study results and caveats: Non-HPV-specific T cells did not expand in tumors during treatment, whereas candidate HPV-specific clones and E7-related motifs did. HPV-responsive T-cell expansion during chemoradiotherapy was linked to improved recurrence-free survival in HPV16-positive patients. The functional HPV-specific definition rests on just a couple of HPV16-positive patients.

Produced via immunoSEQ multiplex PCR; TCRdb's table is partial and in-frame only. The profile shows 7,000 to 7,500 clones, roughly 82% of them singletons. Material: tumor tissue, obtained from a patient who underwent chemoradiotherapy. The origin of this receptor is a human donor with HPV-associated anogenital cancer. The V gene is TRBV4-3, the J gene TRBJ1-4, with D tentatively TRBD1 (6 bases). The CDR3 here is CASSQGGGWNEKLFF. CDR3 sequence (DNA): TGCGCCAGCAGCCAAGGAGGGGGGTGGAATGAAAAACTGTTTTTT.